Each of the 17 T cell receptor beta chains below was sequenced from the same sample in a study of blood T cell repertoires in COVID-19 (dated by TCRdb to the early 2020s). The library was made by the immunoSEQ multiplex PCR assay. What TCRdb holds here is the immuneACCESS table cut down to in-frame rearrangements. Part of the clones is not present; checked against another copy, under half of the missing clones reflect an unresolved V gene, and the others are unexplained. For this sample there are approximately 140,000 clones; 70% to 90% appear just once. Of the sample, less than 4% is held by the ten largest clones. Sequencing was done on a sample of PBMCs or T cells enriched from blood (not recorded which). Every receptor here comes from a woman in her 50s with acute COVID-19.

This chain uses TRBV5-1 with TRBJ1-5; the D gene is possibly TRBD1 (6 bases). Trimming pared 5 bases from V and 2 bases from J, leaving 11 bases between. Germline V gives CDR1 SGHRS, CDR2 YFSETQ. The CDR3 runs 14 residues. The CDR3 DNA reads TGCGCCAGCAGTCCAGGGGATGGCAATCAGCCCCAGCATTTT. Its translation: CASSPGDGNQPQHF. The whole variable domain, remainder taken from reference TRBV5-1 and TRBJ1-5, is KAGVTQTPRYLIKTRGQQVTLSCSPISGHRSVSWYQQTPGQGLQFLFEYFSETQRNKGNFPGRFSGRQFSNSRSEMNVSTLELGDSALYLCASSPGDGNQPQHFGDGTRLSIL.

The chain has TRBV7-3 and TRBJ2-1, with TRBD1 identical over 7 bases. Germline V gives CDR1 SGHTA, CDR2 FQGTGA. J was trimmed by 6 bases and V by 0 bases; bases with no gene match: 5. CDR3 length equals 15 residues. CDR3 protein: CASSLTGGLTNEQFF. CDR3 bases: TGTGCCAGCAGCTTAACAGGGGGCCTCACCAATGAGCAGTTCTTC.

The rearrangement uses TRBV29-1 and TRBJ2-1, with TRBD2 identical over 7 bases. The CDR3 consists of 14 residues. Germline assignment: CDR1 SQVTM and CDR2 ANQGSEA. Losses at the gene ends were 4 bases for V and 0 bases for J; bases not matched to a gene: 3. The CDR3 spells CSVAGGSSYNEQFF. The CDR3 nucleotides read TGCAGCGTTGCAGGCGGGAGCTCCTACAATGAGCAGTTCTTC.

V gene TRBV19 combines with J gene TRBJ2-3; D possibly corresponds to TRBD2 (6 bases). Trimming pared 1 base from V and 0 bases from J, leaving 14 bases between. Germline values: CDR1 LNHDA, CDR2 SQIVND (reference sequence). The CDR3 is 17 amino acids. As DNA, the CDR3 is TGTGCCAGTAGTATAGGGCCGAGGGGACTGAGCACAGATACGCAGTATTTT. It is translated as CASSIGPRGLSTDTQYF.

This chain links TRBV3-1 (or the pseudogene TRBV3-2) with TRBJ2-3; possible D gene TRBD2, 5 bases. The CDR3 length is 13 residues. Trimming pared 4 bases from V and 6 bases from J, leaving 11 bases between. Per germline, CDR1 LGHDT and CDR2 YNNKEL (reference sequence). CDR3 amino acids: CASSPPSSDTQYF. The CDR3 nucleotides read TGTGCCAGCAGCCCCCCTAGCTCCGATACGCAGTATTTT.

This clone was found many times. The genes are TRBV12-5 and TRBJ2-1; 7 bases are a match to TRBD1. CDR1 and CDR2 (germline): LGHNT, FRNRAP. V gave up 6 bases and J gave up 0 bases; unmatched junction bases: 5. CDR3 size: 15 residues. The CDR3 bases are TGTGCTAGTGGCATACAGGGGAGCTCCTACAATGAGCAGTTCTTC. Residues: CASGIQGSSYNEQFF.

The DNA of the CDR3 is TGTGCCAGTAGTATTCAGGCCACCTTTTTAGCGGCTGGGGCCAACGTCCTGACTTTC. Encoded protein: CASSIQATFLAAGANVLTF. V usage is TRBV19 and J usage is TRBJ2-6; a weak D match, TRBD2 (6 bases). The CDR3 totals 19 residues. V was trimmed by 3 bases and J by 2 bases, leaving 20 bases between them. CDR1 LNHDA and CDR2 SQIVND come from the germline V gene (reference sequence). The whole variable domain, filled in from reference TRBV19 and TRBJ2-6, reads DGGITQSPKYLFRKEGQNVTLSCEQNLNHDAMYWYRQDPGQGLRLIYYSQIVNDFQKGDIAEGYSVSREKKESFPLTVTSAQKNPTAFYLCASSIQATFLAAGANVLTFGAGSRLTVL.

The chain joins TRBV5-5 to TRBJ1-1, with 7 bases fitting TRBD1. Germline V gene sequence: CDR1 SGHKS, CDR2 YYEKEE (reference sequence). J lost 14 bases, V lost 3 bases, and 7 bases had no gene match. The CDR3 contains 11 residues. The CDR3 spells CASSSDRTLFF. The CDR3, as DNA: TGTGCCAGCAGCTCGGACAGGACGTTGTTCTTT.

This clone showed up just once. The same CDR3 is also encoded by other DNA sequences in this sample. The CDR3 spells CASSLGLGYEQYF. The CDR3 bases are TGTGCCAGCTCCTTGGGACTTGGATACGAGCAGTACTTC. This chain joins TRBV12-3 or TRBV12-4 and TRBJ2-7, with D tentatively TRBD2 (6 bases). The CDR3 has 13 residues. V lost 8 bases and J lost 4, with 15 bases in between.

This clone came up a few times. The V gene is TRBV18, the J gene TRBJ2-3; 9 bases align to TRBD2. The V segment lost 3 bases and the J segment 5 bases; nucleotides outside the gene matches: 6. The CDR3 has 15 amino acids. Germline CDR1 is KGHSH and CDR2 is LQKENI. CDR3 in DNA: TGTGCCAGCTCACCTCGAGCGGGGGGCGGAGATACGCAGTATTTT. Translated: CASSPRAGGGDTQYF.

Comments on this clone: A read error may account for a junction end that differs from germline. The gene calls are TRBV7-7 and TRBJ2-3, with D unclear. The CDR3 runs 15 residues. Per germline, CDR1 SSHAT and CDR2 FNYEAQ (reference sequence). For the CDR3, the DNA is TGTGCTAGCAGCTATAGTTCTAACCCCACAGATACGCAGTATTTT. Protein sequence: CASSYSSNPTDTQYF.

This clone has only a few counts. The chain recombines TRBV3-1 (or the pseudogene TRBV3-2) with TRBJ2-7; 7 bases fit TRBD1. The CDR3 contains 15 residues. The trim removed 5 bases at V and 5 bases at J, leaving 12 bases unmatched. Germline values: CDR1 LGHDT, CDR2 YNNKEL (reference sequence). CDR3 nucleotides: TGTGCCAGCAGCTCAGCAGAGGACAGGTCGCACGAGCAGTACTTC. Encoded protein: CASSSAEDRSHEQYF.

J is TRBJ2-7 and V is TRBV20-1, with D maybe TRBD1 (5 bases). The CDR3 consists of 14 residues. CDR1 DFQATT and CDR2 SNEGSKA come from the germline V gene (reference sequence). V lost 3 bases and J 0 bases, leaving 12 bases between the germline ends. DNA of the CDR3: TGCAGTGCTAGTAGGCGGACAAGCTCCTACGAGCAGTACTTC. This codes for CSASRRTSSYEQYF.

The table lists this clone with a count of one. This CDR3 is CASSERYGPPTGLFF. The CDR3 nucleotides are TGTGCCAGCAGTGAGCGGTACGGTCCACCTACGGGACTGTTTTTT. The V call is TRBV25-1, the J call TRBJ1-4; D gene uncertain. This CDR3 spans 15 amino acids. Germline lookup yields CDR1 MGHDK and CDR2 SYGVNS. Trimming left V 3 bases short and J 13 bases short, with 21 bases between.

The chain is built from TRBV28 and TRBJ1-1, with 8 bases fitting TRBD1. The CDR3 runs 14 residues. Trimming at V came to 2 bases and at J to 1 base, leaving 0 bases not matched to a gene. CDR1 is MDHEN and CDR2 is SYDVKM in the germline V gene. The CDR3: CASSLGTGNTEAFF. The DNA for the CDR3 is TGTGCCAGCAGTTTAGGGACAGGGAACACTGAAGCTTTCTTT.

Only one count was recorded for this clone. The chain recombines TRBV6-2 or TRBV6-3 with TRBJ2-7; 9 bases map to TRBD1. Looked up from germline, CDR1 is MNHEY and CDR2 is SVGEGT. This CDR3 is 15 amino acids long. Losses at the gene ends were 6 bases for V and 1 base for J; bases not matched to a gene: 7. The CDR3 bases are TGTGCCAGCAGCTCCCCGGGACAGGGATCCTACGAGCAGTACTTC. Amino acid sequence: CASSSPGQGSYEQYF.

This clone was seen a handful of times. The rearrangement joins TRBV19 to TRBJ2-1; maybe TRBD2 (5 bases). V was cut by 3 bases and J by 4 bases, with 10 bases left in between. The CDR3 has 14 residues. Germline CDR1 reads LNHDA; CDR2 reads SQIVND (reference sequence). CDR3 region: CASSIVGRYNEQFF. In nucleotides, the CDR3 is TGTGCCAGTAGTATTGTGGGGAGATACAATGAGCAGTTCTTC.